The clone carrying this TCR beta chain was recorded at least ten times. No patient received treatment before thyroid surgery. MiXCR was used by TCRdb to re-call the PCR reads. The table has 7,000 to 10,000 clones, over 20% seen once. The source of the sample is a study of metastatic and nonmetastatic thyroid tumors. V was cut by 6 bases and J by 1 base, with 17 bases left in between. Germline V gene sequence: CDR1 MNHNS, CDR2 SASEGT. There are 16 residues in the CDR3. Material for sequencing was tumor tissue. The source is a female donor with papillary thyroid cancer or a benign thyroid nodule (not recorded which). Some clones in this sample may be carry-over from other donors' samples. The chain employs TRBV6-1 and TRBJ2-3, with D maybe TRBD2 (6 bases). The chain's CDR3 is CASSSSGRGGTDTQYF. The CDR3 DNA reads as TGTGCCAGCAGCTCCTCTGGGCGGGGAGGCACAGATACGCAGTATTTT.